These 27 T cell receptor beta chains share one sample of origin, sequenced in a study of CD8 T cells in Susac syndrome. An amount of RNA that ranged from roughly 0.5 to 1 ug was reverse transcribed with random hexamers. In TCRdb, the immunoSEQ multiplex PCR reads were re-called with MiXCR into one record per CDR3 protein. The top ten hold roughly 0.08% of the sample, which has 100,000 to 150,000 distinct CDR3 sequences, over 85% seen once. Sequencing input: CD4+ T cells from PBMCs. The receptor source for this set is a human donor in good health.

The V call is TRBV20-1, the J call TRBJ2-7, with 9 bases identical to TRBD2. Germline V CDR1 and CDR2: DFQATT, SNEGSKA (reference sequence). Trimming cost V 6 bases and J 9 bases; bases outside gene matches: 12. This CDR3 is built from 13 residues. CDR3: CSAGAREGSGQYF. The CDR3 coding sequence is TGCAGTGCCGGGGCGCGGGAGGGAAGCGGGCAGTACTTC.

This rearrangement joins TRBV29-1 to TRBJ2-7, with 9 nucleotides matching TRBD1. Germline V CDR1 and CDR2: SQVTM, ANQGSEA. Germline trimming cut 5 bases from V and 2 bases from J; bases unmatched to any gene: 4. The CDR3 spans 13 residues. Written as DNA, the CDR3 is TGCAGCGTTAGGACAGGGGTGGCCTACGAGCAGTACTTC. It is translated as CSVRTGVAYEQYF.

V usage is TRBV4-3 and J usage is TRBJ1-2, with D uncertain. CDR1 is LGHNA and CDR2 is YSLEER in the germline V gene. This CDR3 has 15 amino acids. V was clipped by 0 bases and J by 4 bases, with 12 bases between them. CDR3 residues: CASSQDLNTPYGYTF. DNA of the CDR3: TGCGCCAGCAGCCAAGATCTTAACACCCCCTATGGCTACACCTTC.

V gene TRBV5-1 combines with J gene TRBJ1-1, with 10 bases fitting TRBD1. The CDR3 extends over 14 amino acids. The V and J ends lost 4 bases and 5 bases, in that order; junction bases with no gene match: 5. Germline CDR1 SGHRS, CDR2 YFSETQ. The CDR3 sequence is CASSQGQGITEAFF. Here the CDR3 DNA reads TGCGCCAGCAGCCAGGGACAGGGGATAACTGAAGCTTTCTTT.

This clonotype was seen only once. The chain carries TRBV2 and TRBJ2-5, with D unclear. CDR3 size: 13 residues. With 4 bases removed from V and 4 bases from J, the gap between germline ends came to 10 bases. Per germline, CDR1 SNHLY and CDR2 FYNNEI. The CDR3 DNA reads TGTGCCAGCAGTGTGGATCAGCTAGAGACCCAGTACTTC. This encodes CASSVDQLETQYF.

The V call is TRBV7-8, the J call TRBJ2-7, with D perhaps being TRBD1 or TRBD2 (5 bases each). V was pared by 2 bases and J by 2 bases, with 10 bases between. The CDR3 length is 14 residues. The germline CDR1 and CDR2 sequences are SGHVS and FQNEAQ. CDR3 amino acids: CASSLRLGPYEQYF. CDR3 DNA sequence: TGTGCCAGCAGCTTACGTCTGGGACCCTACGAGCAGTACTTC.

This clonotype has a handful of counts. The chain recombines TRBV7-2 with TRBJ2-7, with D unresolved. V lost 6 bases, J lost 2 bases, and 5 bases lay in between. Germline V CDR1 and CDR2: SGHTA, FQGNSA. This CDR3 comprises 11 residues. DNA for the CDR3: TGTGCCAGCAGTTCAGCCTACGAGCAGTACTTC. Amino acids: CASSSAYEQYF. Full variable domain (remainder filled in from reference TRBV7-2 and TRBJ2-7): GAGVSQSPSNKVTEKGKDVELRCDPISGHTALYWYRQSLGQGLEFLIYFQGNSAPDKSGLPSDRFSAERTGGSVSTLTIQRTQQEDSAVYLCASSSAYEQYFGPGTRLTVT.

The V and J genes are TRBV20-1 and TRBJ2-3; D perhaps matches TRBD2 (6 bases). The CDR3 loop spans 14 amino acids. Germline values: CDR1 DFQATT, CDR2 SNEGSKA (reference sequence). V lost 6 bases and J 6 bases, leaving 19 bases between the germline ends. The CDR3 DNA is TGCAGTGCGACTCGGGGGACTCCGTCGGATACGCAGTATTTT. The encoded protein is CSATRGTPSDTQYF.

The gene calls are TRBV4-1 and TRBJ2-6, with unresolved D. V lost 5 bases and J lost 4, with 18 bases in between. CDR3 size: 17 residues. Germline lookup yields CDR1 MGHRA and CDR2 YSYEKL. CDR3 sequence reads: CASSIRAPFGGANVLTF. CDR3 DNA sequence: TGCGCCAGCAGCATCCGGGCCCCCTTTGGGGGGGCCAACGTCCTGACTTTC.

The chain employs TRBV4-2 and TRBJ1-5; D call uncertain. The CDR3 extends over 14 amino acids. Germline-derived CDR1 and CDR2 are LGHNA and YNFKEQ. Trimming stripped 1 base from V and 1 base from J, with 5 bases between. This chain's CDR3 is CASSQVLSNQPQHF. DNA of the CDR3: TGTGCCAGCAGCCAAGTATTGAGCAATCAGCCCCAGCATTTT.

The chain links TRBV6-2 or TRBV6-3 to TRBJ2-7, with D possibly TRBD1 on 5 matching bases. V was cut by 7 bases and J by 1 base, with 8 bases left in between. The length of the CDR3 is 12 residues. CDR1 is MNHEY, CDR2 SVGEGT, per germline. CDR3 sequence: CASTDSSYEQYF. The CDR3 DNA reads TGTGCCAGCACTGACAGTTCCTACGAGCAGTACTTC.

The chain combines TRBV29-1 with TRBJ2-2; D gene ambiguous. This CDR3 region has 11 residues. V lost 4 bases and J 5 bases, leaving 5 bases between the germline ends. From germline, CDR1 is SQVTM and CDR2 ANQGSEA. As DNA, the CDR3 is TGCAGCGTTGGTCGGACCGGGGAGCTGTTTTTT. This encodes CSVGRTGELFF.

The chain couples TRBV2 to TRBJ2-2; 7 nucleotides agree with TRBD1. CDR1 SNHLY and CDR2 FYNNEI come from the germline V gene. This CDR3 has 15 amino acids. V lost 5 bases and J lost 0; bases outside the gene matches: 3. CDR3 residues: CASSRQGSNTGELFF. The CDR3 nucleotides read TGTGCCAGCAGTCGACAGGGATCGAACACCGGGGAGCTGTTTTTT. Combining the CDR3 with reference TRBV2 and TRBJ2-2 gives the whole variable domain EPEVTQTPSHQVTQMGQEVILRCVPISNHLYFYWYRQILGQKVEFLVSFYNNEISEKSEIFDDQFSVERPDGSNFTLKIRSTKLEDSAMYFCASSRQGSNTGELFFGEGSRLTVL.

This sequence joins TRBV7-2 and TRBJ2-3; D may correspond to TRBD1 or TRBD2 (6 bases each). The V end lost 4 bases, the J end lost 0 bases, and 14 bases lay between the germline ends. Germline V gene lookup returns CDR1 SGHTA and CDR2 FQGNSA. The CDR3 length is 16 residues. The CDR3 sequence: CASSSQGGWSTDTQYF. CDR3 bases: TGTGCCAGCAGCTCCCAAGGGGGGTGGAGCACAGATACGCAGTATTTT. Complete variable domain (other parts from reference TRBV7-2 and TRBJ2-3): GAGVSQSPSNKVTEKGKDVELRCDPISGHTALYWYRQSLGQGLEFLIYFQGNSAPDKSGLPSDRFSAERTGGSVSTLTIQRTQQEDSAVYLCASSSQGGWSTDTQYFGPGTRLTVL.

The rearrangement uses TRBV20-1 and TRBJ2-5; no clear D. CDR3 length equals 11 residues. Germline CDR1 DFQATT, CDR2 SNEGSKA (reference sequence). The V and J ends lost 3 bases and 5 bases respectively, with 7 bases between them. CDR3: CSASPSETQYF. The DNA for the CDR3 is TGCAGTGCTAGCCCCTCGGAGACCCAGTACTTC.

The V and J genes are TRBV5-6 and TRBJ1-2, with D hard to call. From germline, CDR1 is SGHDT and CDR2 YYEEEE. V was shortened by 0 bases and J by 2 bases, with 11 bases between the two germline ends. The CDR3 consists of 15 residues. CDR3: CASSLAIMGNYGYTF. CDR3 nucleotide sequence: TGTGCCAGCAGCTTGGCCATAATGGGGAACTATGGCTACACCTTC.

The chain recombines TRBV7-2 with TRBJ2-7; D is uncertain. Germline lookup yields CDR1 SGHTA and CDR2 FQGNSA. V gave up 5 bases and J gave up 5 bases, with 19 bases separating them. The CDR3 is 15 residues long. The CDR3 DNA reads TGTGCCAGCAGCCTGAGTCTGTCTAGTAGCCACGAGCAGTACTTC. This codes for CASSLSLSSSHEQYF.

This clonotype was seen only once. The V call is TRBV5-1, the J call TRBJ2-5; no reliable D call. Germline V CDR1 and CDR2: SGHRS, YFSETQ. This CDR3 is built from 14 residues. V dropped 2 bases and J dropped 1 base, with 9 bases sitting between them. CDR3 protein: CASSLGWSQETQYF. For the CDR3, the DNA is TGCGCCAGCAGCTTAGGGTGGTCCCAAGAGACCCAGTACTTC.

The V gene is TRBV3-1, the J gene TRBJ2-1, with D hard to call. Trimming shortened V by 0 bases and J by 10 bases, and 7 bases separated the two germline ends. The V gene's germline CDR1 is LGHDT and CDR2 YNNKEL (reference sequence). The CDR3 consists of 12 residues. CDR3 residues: CASSQDGREQFF. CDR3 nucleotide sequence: TGTGCCAGCAGCCAAGATGGGCGGGAGCAGTTCTTC.

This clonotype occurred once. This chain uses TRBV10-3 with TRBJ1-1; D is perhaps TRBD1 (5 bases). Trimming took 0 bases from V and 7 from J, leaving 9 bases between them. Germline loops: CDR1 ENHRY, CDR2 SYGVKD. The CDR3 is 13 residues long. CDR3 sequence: CAISESGDSEAFF. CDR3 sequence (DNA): TGTGCCATCAGTGAGTCGGGTGACAGTGAAGCTTTCTTT.

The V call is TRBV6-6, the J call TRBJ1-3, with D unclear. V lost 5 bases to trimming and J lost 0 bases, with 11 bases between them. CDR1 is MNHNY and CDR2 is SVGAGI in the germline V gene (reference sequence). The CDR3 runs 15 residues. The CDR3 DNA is TGTGCCAGCAGTCTCCATACCTACTCTGGAAACACCATATATTTT. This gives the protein CASSLHTYSGNTIYF.

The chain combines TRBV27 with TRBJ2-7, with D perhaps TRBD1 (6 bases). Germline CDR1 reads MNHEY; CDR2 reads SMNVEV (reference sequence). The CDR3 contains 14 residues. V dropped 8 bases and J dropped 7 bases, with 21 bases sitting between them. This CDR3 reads CASSPGVYQGEQYF. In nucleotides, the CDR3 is TGTGCCAGCTCCCCTGGCGTATACCAGGGGGAGCAGTACTTC.

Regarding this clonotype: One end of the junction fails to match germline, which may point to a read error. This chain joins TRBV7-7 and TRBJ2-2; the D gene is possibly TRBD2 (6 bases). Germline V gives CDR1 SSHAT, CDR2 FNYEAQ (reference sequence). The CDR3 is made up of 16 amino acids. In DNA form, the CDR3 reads TGTGCTAGCAGCTTAGGTCAGCGGGCCGCTCCCGGGGAGCTGTTTTTT. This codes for CASSLGQRAAPGELFF. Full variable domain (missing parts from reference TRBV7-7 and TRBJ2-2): GAGVSQSPRYKVTKRGQDVTLRCDPISSHATLYWYQQALGQGPEFLTYFNYEAQPDKSGLPSDRFSAERPEGSISTLTIQRTEQRDSAMYRCASSLGQRAAPGELFFGEGSRLTVL.

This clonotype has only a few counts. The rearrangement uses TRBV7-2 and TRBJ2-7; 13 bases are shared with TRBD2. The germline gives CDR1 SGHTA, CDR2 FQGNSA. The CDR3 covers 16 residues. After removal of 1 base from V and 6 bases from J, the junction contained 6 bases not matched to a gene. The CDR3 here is CASSLGRTSGRPEQYF. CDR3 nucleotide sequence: TGTGCCAGCAGCTTAGGGCGGACTAGCGGGAGACCCGAGCAGTACTTC.

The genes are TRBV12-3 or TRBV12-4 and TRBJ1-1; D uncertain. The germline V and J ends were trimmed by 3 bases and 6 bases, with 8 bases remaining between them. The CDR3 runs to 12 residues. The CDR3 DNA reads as TGTGCCAGCAGTTTCGTCTTCCCTGAAGCTTTCTTT. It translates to CASSFVFPEAFF.

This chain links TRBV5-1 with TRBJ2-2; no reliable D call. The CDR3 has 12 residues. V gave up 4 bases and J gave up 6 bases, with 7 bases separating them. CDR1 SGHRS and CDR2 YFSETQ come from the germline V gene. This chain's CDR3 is CASSPASGELFF. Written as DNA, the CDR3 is TGCGCCAGCAGCCCCGCCTCCGGGGAGCTGTTTTTT.

As DNA, the CDR3 is TGTGCCAGCAGCCCTATCCCCCCGGCCTACAATGAGCAGTTCTTC. Translation gives CASSPIPPAYNEQFF. V usage is TRBV14 and J usage is TRBJ2-1; D uncertain. This CDR3 has 15 amino acids. The germline V and J ends were trimmed by 4 bases and 2 bases, with 12 bases remaining between them. The germline gives CDR1 SGHDN, CDR2 FVKESK.